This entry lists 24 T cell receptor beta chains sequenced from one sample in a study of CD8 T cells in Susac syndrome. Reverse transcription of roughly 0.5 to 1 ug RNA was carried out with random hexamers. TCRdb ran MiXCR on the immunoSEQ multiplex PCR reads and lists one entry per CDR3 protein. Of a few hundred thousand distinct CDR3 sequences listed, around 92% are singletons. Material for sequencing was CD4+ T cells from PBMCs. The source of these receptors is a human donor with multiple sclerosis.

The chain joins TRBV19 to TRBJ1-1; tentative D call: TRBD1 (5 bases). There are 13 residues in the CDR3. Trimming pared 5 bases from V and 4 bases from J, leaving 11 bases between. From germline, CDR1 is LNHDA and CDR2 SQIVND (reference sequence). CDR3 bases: TGTGCCAGTAGTCGGGGTAGGGGCACTGAAGCTTTCTTT. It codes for CASSRGRGTEAFF.

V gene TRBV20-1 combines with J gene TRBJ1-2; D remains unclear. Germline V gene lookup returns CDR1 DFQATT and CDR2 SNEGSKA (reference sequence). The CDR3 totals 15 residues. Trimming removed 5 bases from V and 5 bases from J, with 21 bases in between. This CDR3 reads CSAPRWVGGKYGYTF. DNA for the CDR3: TGCAGTGCTCCCCGGTGGGTCGGAGGCAAGTATGGCTACACCTTC.

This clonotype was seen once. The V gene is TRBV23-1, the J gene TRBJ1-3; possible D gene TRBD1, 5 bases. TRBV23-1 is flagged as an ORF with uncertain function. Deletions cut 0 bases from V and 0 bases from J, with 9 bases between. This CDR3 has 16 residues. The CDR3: CASSQSDGASGNTIYF. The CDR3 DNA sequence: TGCGCCAGCAGTCAATCGGATGGGGCCTCTGGAAACACCATATATTTT.

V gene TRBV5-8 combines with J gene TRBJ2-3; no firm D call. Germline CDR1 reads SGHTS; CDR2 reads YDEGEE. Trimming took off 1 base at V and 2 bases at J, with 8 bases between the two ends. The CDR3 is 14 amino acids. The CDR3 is CASSLKAHTDTQYF. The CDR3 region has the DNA TGTGCCAGCAGCTTGAAGGCCCACACAGATACGCAGTATTTT.

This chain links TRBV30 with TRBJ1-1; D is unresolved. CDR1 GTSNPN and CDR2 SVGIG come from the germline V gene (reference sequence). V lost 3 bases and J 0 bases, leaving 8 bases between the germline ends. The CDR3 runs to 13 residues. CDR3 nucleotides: TGTGCCTGGAGGGCAGGAGTGAACACTGAAGCTTTCTTT. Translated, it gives CAWRAGVNTEAFF.

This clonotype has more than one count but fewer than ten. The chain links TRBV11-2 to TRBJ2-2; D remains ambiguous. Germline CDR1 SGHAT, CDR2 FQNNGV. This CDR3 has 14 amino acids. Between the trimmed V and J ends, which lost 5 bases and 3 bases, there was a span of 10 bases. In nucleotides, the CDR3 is TGTGCCAGCAGCCTTGATCGGTACACCGGGGAGCTGTTTTTT. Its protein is CASSLDRYTGELFF.

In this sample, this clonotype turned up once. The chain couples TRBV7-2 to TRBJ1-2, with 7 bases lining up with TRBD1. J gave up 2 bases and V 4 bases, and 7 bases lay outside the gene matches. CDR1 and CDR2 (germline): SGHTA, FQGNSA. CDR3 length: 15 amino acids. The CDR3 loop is CASSSFPGQNYGYTF. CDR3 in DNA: TGTGCCAGCAGCTCCTTTCCGGGACAGAACTATGGCTACACCTTC.

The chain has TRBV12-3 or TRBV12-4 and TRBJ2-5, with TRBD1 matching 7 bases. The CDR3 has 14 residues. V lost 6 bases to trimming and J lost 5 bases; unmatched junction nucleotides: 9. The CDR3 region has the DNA TGTGCCAGCAGCCTGACAGGGTCGGGGGAGACCCAGTACTTC. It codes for CASSLTGSGETQYF.

CDR3 DNA: TGTGCCAGCTCACCCCTGCGGGGGAGAGACAATGAGCAGTTCTTC. This encodes CASSPLRGRDNEQFF. The chain employs TRBV18 and TRBJ2-1, with TRBD2 matching 7 bases. CDR1 is KGHSH, CDR2 LQKENI, per germline. V lost 3 bases to trimming and J lost 5 bases; unmatched junction nucleotides: 7. The CDR3 length is 15 residues.

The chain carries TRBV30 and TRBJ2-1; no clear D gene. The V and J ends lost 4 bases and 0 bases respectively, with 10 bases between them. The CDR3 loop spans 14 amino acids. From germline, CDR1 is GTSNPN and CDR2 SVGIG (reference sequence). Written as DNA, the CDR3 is TGTGCCTGGATTCTCTCGAGCTCCTACAATGAGCAGTTCTTC. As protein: CAWILSSSYNEQFF.

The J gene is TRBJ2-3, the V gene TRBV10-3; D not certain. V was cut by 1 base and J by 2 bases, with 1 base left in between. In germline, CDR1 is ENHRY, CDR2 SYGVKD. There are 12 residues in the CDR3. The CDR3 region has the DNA TGTGCCATCAGTGAGTTCACAGATACGCAGTATTTT. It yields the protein CAISEFTDTQYF.

CDR3 sequence: CASSLLPGGSHEQFF. CDR3 nucleotide sequence: TGTGCCAGCAGCCTACTCCCCGGGGGTTCCCATGAGCAGTTCTTC. V and J are TRBV3-1 and TRBJ2-1; D is possibly TRBD2 (6 bases). Germline lookup yields CDR1 LGHDT and CDR2 YNNKEL (reference sequence). The CDR3 has 15 amino acids. Trimming took 4 bases from V and 8 from J, leaving 18 bases between them.

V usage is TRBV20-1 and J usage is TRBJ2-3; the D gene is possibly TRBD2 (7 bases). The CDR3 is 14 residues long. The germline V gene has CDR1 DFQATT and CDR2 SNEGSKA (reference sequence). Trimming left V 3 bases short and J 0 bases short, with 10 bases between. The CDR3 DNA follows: TGCAGTGCTAGGAGGGGGGGGAGCACAGATACGCAGTATTTT. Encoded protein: CSARRGGSTDTQYF.

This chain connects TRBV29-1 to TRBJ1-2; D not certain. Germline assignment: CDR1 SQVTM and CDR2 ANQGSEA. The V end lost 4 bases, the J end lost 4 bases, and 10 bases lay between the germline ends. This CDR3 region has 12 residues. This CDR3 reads CSVGEVTYGYTF. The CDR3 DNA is TGCAGCGTTGGAGAGGTTACCTATGGCTACACCTTC.

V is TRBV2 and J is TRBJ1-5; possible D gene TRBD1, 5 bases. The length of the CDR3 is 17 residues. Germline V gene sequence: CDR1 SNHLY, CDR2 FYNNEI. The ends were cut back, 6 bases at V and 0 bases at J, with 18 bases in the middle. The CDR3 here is CASSDLGTAVSNQPQHF. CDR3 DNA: TGTGCCAGCAGCGATCTAGGGACGGCCGTTAGCAATCAGCCCCAGCATTTT.

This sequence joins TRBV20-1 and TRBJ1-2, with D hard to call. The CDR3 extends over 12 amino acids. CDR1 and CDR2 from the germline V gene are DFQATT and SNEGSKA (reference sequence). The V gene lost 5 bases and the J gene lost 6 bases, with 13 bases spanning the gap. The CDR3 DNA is TGCAGTGCTGACACTCAGCTCCATGGCTACACCTTC. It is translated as CSADTQLHGYTF.

CDR3 coding DNA: TGTGCCAGCAGTTTACTGGCCGCAACTAATGAAAAACTGTTTTTT. Translation: CASSLLAATNEKLFF. The chain has TRBV12-3 or TRBV12-4 and TRBJ1-4; D is uncertain. V was cut by 2 bases and J by 0 bases, with 7 bases left in between. This CDR3 spans 15 amino acids.

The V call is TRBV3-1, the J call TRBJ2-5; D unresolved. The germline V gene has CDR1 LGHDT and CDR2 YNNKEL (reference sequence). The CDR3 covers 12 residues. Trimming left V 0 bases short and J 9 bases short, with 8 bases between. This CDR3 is CASSQEDRSQYF. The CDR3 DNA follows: TGTGCCAGCAGCCAAGAGGATAGGTCCCAGTACTTC.

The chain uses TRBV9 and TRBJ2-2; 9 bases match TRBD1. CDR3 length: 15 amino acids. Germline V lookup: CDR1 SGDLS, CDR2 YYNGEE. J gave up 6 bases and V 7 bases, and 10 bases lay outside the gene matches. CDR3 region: CASGRRDRDPGELFF. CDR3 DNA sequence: TGTGCCAGCGGACGGAGGGACAGGGATCCCGGGGAGCTGTTTTTT. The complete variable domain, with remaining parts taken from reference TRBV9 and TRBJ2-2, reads DSGVTQTPKHLITATGQRVTLRCSPRSGDLSVYWYQQSLDQGLQFLIQYYNGEERAKGNILERFSAQQFPDLHSELNLSSLELGDSALYFCASGRRDRDPGELFFGEGSRLTVL.

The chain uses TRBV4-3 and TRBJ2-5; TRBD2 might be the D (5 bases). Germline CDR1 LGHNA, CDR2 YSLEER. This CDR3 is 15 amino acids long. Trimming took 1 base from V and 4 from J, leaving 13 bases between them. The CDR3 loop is CASSQVAGFGETQYF. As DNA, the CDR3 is TGCGCCAGCAGCCAAGTCGCGGGCTTTGGAGAGACCCAGTACTTC.

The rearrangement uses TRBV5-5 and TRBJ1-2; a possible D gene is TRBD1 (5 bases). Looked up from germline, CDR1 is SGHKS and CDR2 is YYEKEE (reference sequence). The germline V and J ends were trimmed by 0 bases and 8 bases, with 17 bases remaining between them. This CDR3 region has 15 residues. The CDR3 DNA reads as TGTGCCAGCAGCTTGGTGGGGACGTCGAGGGACGGCTACACCTTC. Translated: CASSLVGTSRDGYTF. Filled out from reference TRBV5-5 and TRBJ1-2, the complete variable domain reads DAGVTQSPTHLIKTRGQQVTLRCSPISGHKSVSWYQQVLGQGPQFIFQYYEKEERGRGNFPDRFSARQFPNYSSELNVNALLLGDSALYLCASSLVGTSRDGYTFGSGTRLTVV.

This CDR3 is CASSLYGHTGELFF. The CDR3 nucleotides are TGTGCCAGCAGCTTGTACGGGCACACCGGGGAGCTGTTTTTT. The chain is built from TRBV5-4 and TRBJ2-2; unclear D gene. CDR3 length: 14 amino acids. Germline V lookup: CDR1 SGHNT, CDR2 YYREEE (reference sequence). The ends were cut back, 1 base at V and 3 bases at J, with 7 bases in the middle.

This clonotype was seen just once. The CDR3 DNA sequence: TGTGCCAGCAGTGAAGAGCGGGGGGGCGCTTCTGGCTACACCTTC. Its protein is CASSEERGGASGYTF. This sequence joins TRBV2 and TRBJ1-2; perhaps TRBD1 as D (6 bases). Trimming stripped 1 base from V and 7 bases from J, with 16 bases between. Germline lookup yields CDR1 SNHLY and CDR2 FYNNEI. The CDR3 extends over 15 amino acids. Combining the CDR3 with reference TRBV2 and TRBJ1-2 gives the whole variable domain EPEVTQTPSHQVTQMGQEVILRCVPISNHLYFYWYRQILGQKVEFLVSFYNNEISEKSEIFDDQFSVERPDGSNFTLKIRSTKLEDSAMYFCASSEERGGASGYTFGSGTRLTVV.

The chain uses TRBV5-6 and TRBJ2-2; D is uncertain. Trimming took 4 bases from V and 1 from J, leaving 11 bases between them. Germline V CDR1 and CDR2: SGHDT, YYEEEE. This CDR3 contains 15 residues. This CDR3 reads CASSLPVGNTGELFF. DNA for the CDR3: TGTGCCAGCAGCCTTCCGGTCGGGAACACCGGGGAGCTGTTTTTT.